This TCR beta chain was found in a study of blood T cells in healthy people across ages. With a J-beta primer mix and a sample-barcoded 5' primer, a second PCR ran 7 to 11 cycles. Per sample, CDR3-containing paired-end reads numbered at least 2.5 million. MiXCR, run by TCRdb on the 5' RACE reads, gives a single entry per CDR3 protein. The sample contains hundreds of thousands of distinct CDR3 sequences, more than 20% of which appear only once. Trimming removed 2 bases from V and 0 bases from J; junction bases left unmatched: 3. CDR3 length: 15 residues. CDR1 SGHAT and CDR2 FQNNGV come from the germline V gene. This clonotype was seen only a few times.

This TCR was recovered from a man aged 70 or older in good health. Sequencing used blood. The rearrangement links TRBV11-2 to TRBJ2-5; 7 positions agree with TRBD2. In DNA form, the CDR3 reads TGTGCCAGCAGCTTAACTAGCGAGTACCAAGAGACCCAGTACTTC. It yields the protein CASSLTSEYQETQYF.